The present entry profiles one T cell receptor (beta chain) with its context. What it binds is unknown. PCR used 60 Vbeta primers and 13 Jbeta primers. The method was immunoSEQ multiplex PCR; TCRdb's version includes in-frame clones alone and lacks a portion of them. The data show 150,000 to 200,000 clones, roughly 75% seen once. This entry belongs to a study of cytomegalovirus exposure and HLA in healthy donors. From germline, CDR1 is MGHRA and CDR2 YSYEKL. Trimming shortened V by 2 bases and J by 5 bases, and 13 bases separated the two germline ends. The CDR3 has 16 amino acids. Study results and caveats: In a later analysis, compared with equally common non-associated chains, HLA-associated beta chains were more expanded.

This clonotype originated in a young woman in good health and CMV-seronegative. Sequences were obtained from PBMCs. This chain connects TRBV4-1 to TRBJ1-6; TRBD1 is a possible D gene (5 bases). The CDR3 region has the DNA TGCGCCAGCAGCCAATATGCAGGGTCCCATAATTCACCCCTCCACTTT. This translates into CASSQYAGSHNSPLHF.